Shown below are 32 T cell receptor beta chains from a single sample sequenced in a study of blood T cell repertoires in COVID-19. Profiling relied on immunoSEQ multiplex PCR, and the TCRdb table lists in-frame clones only, not all of them. The table lists approximately 260,000 clones, about 81% of them singletons. Sequenced: peripheral blood. These TCRs come from a woman aged 60-70 years with active or convalescent COVID-19.

This clone showed up just a few times. The chain employs TRBV6-5 and TRBJ2-5, with 9 bases matching TRBD1. The CDR3 runs to 13 residues. Germline V gene lookup returns CDR1 MNHEY and CDR2 SVGAGI. The V segment lost 10 bases and the J segment 3 bases; nucleotides outside the gene matches: 6. CDR3 bases: TGTGCCACCTCTGGGACAGGGAAAGAGACCCAGTACTTC. Protein sequence: CATSGTGKETQYF.

The CDR3 DNA reads TGTGCCAGCAGCAAGGGACAGTCCTACGAGCAGTACTTC. Encoded protein: CASSKGQSYEQYF. The chain is built from TRBV11-2 and TRBJ2-7, with TRBD1 identical over 7 bases. The germline gives CDR1 SGHAT, CDR2 FQNNGV. J was trimmed by 1 base and V by 5 bases; bases with no gene match: 2. CDR3 size: 13 residues.

V usage is TRBV6-5 and J usage is TRBJ2-3, with 9 nucleotides matching TRBD2. Germline lookup yields CDR1 MNHEY and CDR2 SVGAGI. The CDR3 consists of 14 residues. V lost 5 bases to trimming and J lost 2 bases; unmatched junction nucleotides: 2. The CDR3 loop is CASSLAGITDTQYF. DNA of the CDR3: TGTGCCAGCAGTCTAGCGGGGATCACAGATACGCAGTATTTT.

This clone occurred once. The genes are TRBV18 and TRBJ1-4, with TRBD1 matching 7 bases. Germline loops: CDR1 KGHSH, CDR2 LQKENI. There are 17 residues in the CDR3. After removal of 3 bases from V and 0 bases from J, the junction contained 7 bases not matched to a gene. The CDR3 bases are TGTGCCAGCTCACCCCTAGGGGGCGCTACAACTAATGAAAAACTGTTTTTT. This encodes CASSPLGGATTNEKLFF.

The CDR3 is CASRAGYPYEQYF. The CDR3 DNA reads as TGTGCCAGCAGGGCAGGGTATCCCTACGAGCAGTACTTC. The J gene is TRBJ2-7, the V gene TRBV6-5; tentative D call: TRBD1 (5 bases). Germline V gives CDR1 MNHEY, CDR2 SVGAGI. The CDR3 covers 13 residues. Trimming took 6 bases from V and 2 from J, leaving 11 bases between them.

The chain uses TRBV9 and TRBJ1-4; D is perhaps TRBD1 (5 bases). Germline lookup yields CDR1 SGDLS and CDR2 YYNGEE. Between the trimmed V and J ends, which lost 2 bases and 13 bases, there was a span of 15 bases. This CDR3 region has 13 residues. The CDR3 protein is CASSVRGGETLFF. CDR3 DNA: TGTGCCAGCAGCGTTCGGGGGGGAGAGACACTGTTTTTT. The variable domain in full, with the rest retrieved from reference TRBV9 and TRBJ1-4, is DSGVTQTPKHLITATGQRVTLRCSPRSGDLSVYWYQQSLDQGLQFLIQYYNGEERAKGNILERFSAQQFPDLHSELNLSSLELGDSALYFCASSVRGGETLFFGSGTQLSVL.

This chain uses TRBV6-5 with TRBJ2-7; tentative D call: TRBD1 (5 bases). Germline lookup yields CDR1 MNHEY and CDR2 SVGAGI. Trimming pared 7 bases from V and 8 bases from J, leaving 18 bases between. The CDR3 totals 13 residues. The CDR3: CASTGHGAVQQYF. DNA of the CDR3: TGTGCCAGCACAGGACACGGAGCCGTGCAGCAGTACTTC.

The rearrangement joins TRBV9 to TRBJ2-1, with TRBD2 identical over 14 bases. CDR3 length equals 15 residues. Germline V gene lookup returns CDR1 SGDLS and CDR2 YYNGEE. Losses at the gene ends were 4 bases for V and 9 bases for J; bases not matched to a gene: 6. The CDR3 here is CASSPRLAGGLEQFF. The CDR3 coding sequence is TGTGCCAGCAGCCCCAGACTAGCGGGGGGGCTTGAGCAGTTCTTC.

This chain connects TRBV19 to TRBJ1-1, with 8 bases fitting TRBD1. J was trimmed by 1 base and V by 5 bases; bases with no gene match: 6. This CDR3 has 15 residues. Germline loops: CDR1 LNHDA, CDR2 SQIVND (reference sequence). CDR3 sequence reads: CASSASGTGNTEAFF. The CDR3 bases are TGTGCCAGTAGTGCCTCCGGGACAGGGAACACTGAAGCTTTCTTT.

V is TRBV6-6 and J is TRBJ2-3, with a tentative D call TRBD2 (7 bases). The germline V and J ends were trimmed by 6 bases and 7 bases, with 11 bases remaining between them. Germline V lookup: CDR1 MNHNY, CDR2 SVGAGI (reference sequence). This CDR3 region has 12 residues. Here the CDR3 DNA reads TGTGCCAGCAGAAGGGGGGGGAATACGCAGTATTTT. Protein product: CASRRGGNTQYF.

The V and J genes are TRBV2 and TRBJ2-1, with TRBD1 identical over 7 bases. There are 15 residues in the CDR3. Germline CDR1 and CDR2: SNHLY and FYNNEI. J gave up 7 bases and V 2 bases, and 8 bases lay outside the gene matches. The CDR3 DNA reads TGTGCCAGCAGTGAAAAGACAGGGTTTTTGAATGAGCAGTTCTTC. This translates into CASSEKTGFLNEQFF.

This chain connects TRBV5-1 to TRBJ1-2, with D unresolved. V was cut by 4 bases and J by 0 bases, with 7 bases left in between. The CDR3 has 13 residues. Germline loops: CDR1 SGHRS, CDR2 YFSETQ. This chain's CDR3 is CASSPRANYGYTF. The CDR3 DNA is TGCGCCAGCAGCCCGAGGGCTAACTATGGCTACACCTTC.

The gene calls are TRBV7-2 and TRBJ2-5; 15 nucleotides match TRBD2. J gave up 13 bases and V 5 bases, and 8 bases lay outside the gene matches. This CDR3 comprises 14 residues. The germline V gene encodes CDR1 SGHTA and CDR2 FQGNSA. CDR3 bases: TGTGCCAGCAGCGAGACGGGACTAGCGGGGGGCCTGTACTTC. It yields the protein CASSETGLAGGLYF.

The DNA of the CDR3 is TGTGCCAGCAGCCCGACAGGGGTAACCTACGAGCAGTACTTC. Its translation: CASSPTGVTYEQYF. The rearrangement joins TRBV7-3 to TRBJ2-7; 8 nucleotides match TRBD1. From germline, CDR1 is SGHTA and CDR2 FQGTGA. J lost 2 bases, V lost 5 bases, and 5 bases had no gene match. The CDR3 loop spans 14 amino acids.

V is TRBV10-3 and J is TRBJ1-4; a weak D match, TRBD1 (6 bases). This CDR3 is built from 17 residues. Looked up from germline, CDR1 is ENHRY and CDR2 is SYGVKD. V was pared by 10 bases and J by 5 bases, with 26 bases between. CDR3 protein: CATSGSPAGALNEKLFF. The CDR3 DNA sequence: TGTGCCACCTCAGGCTCTCCCGCAGGGGCCCTAAATGAAAAACTGTTTTTT.

This chain links TRBV4-3 with TRBJ1-4, with 9 positions matching TRBD1. V was clipped by 1 base and J by 8 bases; unmatched bases: 5. The CDR3 sequence is 15 residues long. Germline CDR1 reads LGHNA; CDR2 reads YSLEER. CDR3 in DNA: TGCGCCAGCAGCCAAGGGGACAGGGCCACCGAAAAACTGTTTTTT. Protein sequence: CASSQGDRATEKLFF.

This clone appeared a single time. This CDR3 reads CASSLTGMSETQYF. CDR3 in DNA: TGCGCCAGCAGCTTGACAGGGATGAGTGAGACCCAGTACTTC. The chain joins TRBV5-1 to TRBJ2-5; the D gene is possibly TRBD1 (6 bases). Trimming left V 1 base short and J 5 bases short, with 12 bases between. The V gene's germline CDR1 is SGHRS and CDR2 YFSETQ. This CDR3 region has 14 residues.

The genes are TRBV7-9 and TRBJ1-1; D unclear. The length of the CDR3 is 14 residues. Germline CDR1 reads SEHNR; CDR2 reads FQNEAQ (reference sequence). V was trimmed by 8 bases and J by 4 bases, leaving 17 bases between them. DNA for the CDR3: TGTGCCAGCCGCAAGCGAGGAGGTTCCACTGAAGCTTTCTTT. Protein product: CASRKRGGSTEAFF.

This clone was detected once. This chain joins TRBV6-4 and TRBJ1-6; D remains ambiguous. The germline V and J ends were trimmed by 4 bases and 9 bases, with 10 bases remaining between them. There are 13 residues in the CDR3. CDR1 is MRHNA and CDR2 is SNTAGT in the germline V gene. The CDR3 DNA sequence: TGTGCCAGCAGTGTTACGGAGGGTTCACCCCTCCACTTT. It is translated as CASSVTEGSPLHF.

This clone has a single count. The chain combines TRBV20-1 with TRBJ2-3, with D possibly called TRBD1 or TRBD2 (6 bases each). Germline CDR1 and CDR2: DFQATT and SNEGSKA (reference sequence). Between the trimmed V and J ends, which lost 3 bases and 1 base, there was a span of 11 bases. The CDR3 sequence is 14 residues long. The CDR3 bases are TGCAGTGCTAGTGGGGGGCTCGGCACAGATACGCAGTATTTT. This codes for CSASGGLGTDTQYF.

The V and J genes are TRBV14 and TRBJ2-5, with D possibly TRBD1 on 5 matching bases. Trimming left V 6 bases short and J 0 bases short, with 8 bases between. The CDR3 has 13 amino acids. From germline, CDR1 is SGHDN and CDR2 FVKESK. Written as DNA, the CDR3 is TGTGCCAGCAGTCGACAGTACCAAGAGACCCAGTACTTC. The encoded protein is CASSRQYQETQYF.

The chain recombines TRBV5-3 with TRBJ2-1, with D tentatively TRBD2 (7 bases). TRBV5-3 is placed among ORFs of uncertain function. V shed 3 bases and J shed 1 base, with 17 bases lying between them. This CDR3 region has 17 residues. CDR3 in DNA: TGTGCCAGAAGCTCCTTACCGGGGGGCCGTTCCTACAATGAGCAGTTCTTC. Its translation is CARSSLPGGRSYNEQFF.

The rearrangement links TRBV3-1 (or the pseudogene TRBV3-2) to TRBJ2-1; 9 nucleotides line up with TRBD2. The germline V gene has CDR1 LGHDT and CDR2 YNNKEL (reference sequence). Losses at the gene ends were 3 bases for V and 6 bases for J; bases not matched to a gene: 9. The CDR3 totals 16 residues. CDR3 sequence (DNA): TGTGCCAGCAGCCAGGGGCGGGGGGGCCGGCTCAATGAGCAGTTCTTC. Its translation: CASSQGRGGRLNEQFF.

This clone appeared once. The J gene is TRBJ2-3, the V gene TRBV6-1, with D maybe TRBD2 (6 bases). Trimming cost V 2 bases and J 0 bases, with 12 bases left between them. Germline V CDR1 and CDR2: MNHNS, SASEGT. CDR3 length: 16 amino acids. The CDR3: CASSEMSGLSTDTQYF. CDR3 DNA: TGTGCCAGCAGTGAAATGAGCGGGCTAAGCACAGATACGCAGTATTTT.

The chain is built from TRBV6-5 and TRBJ1-1, with 7 bases fitting TRBD1. V trimming: 0 bases; J trimming: 2 bases; junction bases outside the gene matches: 3. Per the germline V gene, CDR1 is MNHEY and CDR2 is SVGAGI. The CDR3 runs to 15 residues. The CDR3 sequence: CASSYSGQLNTEAFF. The CDR3 DNA follows: TGTGCCAGCAGTTACTCGGGACAGCTAAACACTGAAGCTTTCTTT.

The rearrangement joins TRBV29-1 to TRBJ2-1; 9 bases agree with TRBD1. V shed 4 bases, J shed 8 bases, and the junction held 9 bases outside the gene matches. The CDR3 totals 14 residues. Germline V gives CDR1 SQVTM, CDR2 ANQGSEA. CDR3 in DNA: TGCAGCGTTGCCCGGGACAGGGTCAATGATGAGCAGTTCTTC. This translates into CSVARDRVNDEQFF.

This sequence joins TRBV10-2 and TRBJ2-7; 13 nucleotides align to TRBD2. V was pared by 3 bases and J by 1 base, with 12 bases of the junction left unmatched. Germline V gene lookup returns CDR1 WSHSY and CDR2 SAAADI. The CDR3 spans 19 residues. CDR3 DNA: TGCGCCAGCAGTGACCCGGTAGGGACTAGCGGGGTCACTTCCTACGAGCAGTACTTC. Translation: CASSDPVGTSGVTSYEQYF.

The chain combines TRBV12-5 with TRBJ1-5; TRBD1 aligns across 9 bases. CDR1 and CDR2 from the germline V gene are LGHNT and FRNRAP. Trimming at V came to 0 bases and at J to 6 bases, leaving 9 bases not matched to a gene. The CDR3 length is 17 residues. The CDR3 reads CASGLVSAGQGSQPQHF. The CDR3 nucleotides are TGTGCTAGTGGTTTGGTATCGGCGGGACAGGGCAGTCAGCCCCAGCATTTT.

The chain is built from TRBV4-3 and TRBJ1-2; no reliable D call. Looked up from germline, CDR1 is LGHNA and CDR2 is YSLEER. The CDR3 is 14 residues long. V lost 0 bases to trimming and J lost 7 bases, with 12 bases between them. The CDR3 sequence is CASSQDHGISGYTF. In DNA, the CDR3 is TGCGCCAGCAGCCAAGATCACGGTATCTCTGGCTACACCTTC.

The chain employs TRBV5-1 and TRBJ1-2; D possibly corresponds to TRBD1 (5 bases). V lost 3 bases and J lost 6, with 9 bases in between. Germline loops: CDR1 SGHRS, CDR2 YFSETQ. The CDR3 has 12 residues. The CDR3 is CASSWGRDGYTF. For the CDR3, the DNA is TGCGCCAGCAGCTGGGGCAGGGATGGCTACACCTTC. The full variable domain, with the rest looked up from reference TRBV5-1 and TRBJ1-2, is KAGVTQTPRYLIKTRGQQVTLSCSPISGHRSVSWYQQTPGQGLQFLFEYFSETQRNKGNFPGRFSGRQFSNSRSEMNVSTLELGDSALYLCASSWGRDGYTFGSGTRLTVV.

The rearrangement links TRBV28 to TRBJ1-2, with D maybe TRBD1 (6 bases). CDR1 is MDHEN and CDR2 is SYDVKM in the germline V gene. The V gene lost 10 bases and the J gene lost 4 bases, with 22 bases spanning the gap. The CDR3 is 15 residues long. In DNA, the CDR3 is TGTGCCACCGTCACCTATCTTACAGGGAGCTATGGCTACACCTTC. This gives the protein CATVTYLTGSYGYTF.

The J gene is TRBJ1-2, the V gene TRBV3-1 (or the pseudogene TRBV3-2); 7 nucleotides align to TRBD1. V was clipped by 0 bases and J by 4 bases; unmatched bases: 5. Germline V gene sequence: CDR1 LGHDT, CDR2 YNNKEL (reference sequence). CDR3 length equals 15 residues. CDR3 nucleotides: TGTGCCAGCAGCCAAGAGAGACAGGGAGGCTATGGCTACACCTTC. Amino acid sequence: CASSQERQGGYGYTF.